The 19 T cell receptor beta chains in this list originate from one sample, sequenced in a study of identical twins. TCRdb used MiXCR to reprocess the 5' RACE reads, holding one entry per CDR3 protein. Of 470,000 or so distinct CDR3 sequences in the sample, about 24% were seen once. This same sample was also part of a study on T cells expressing NK-cell markers.

The sample consisted of CD4+ T cells sorted from blood. These receptors were collected from a woman aged 18 to 35 in good health.

The rearrangement joins TRBV5-1 to TRBJ1-5; 9 nucleotides line up with TRBD1. Germline V lookup: CDR1 SGHRS, CDR2 YFSETQ. V dropped 4 bases and J dropped 1; count of bases not matched to a gene: 3. The CDR3 length is 15 residues. CDR3 DNA sequence: TGCGCCAGCAGCGAACAGGGGGCCAGCAATCAGCCCCAGCATTTT. The encoded protein is CASSEQGASNQPQHF. The full variable domain, completed using reference TRBV5-1 and TRBJ1-5, is KAGVTQTPRYLIKTRGQQVTLSCSPISGHRSVSWYQQTPGQGLQFLFEYFSETQRNKGNFPGRFSGRQFSNSRSEMNVSTLELGDSALYLCASSEQGASNQPQHFGDGTRLSIL.

The chain is built from TRBV20-1 and TRBJ2-5, with TRBD1 identical over 8 bases. Germline CDR1 and CDR2: DFQATT and SNEGSKA (reference sequence). There are 14 residues in the CDR3. Unmatched junction bases numbered 10, after V lost 6 bases and J lost 4 bases. Here the CDR3 reads CSAFGQGRPETQYF. The CDR3 nucleotides are TGCAGTGCATTCGGACAGGGTCGACCAGAGACCCAGTACTTC.

CDR3 nucleotides: TGTGCCAGCAGCTTAGTACAGGGACTAGCGGGAGAGCCCTACGAGCAGTACTTC. Its translation: CASSLVQGLAGEPYEQYF. This chain links TRBV11-2 with TRBJ2-7; 14 bases are a match to TRBD2. Germline V CDR1 and CDR2: SGHAT, FQNNGV. J gave up 2 bases and V 1 base, and 7 bases lay outside the gene matches. This CDR3 contains 18 residues.

This clonotype was seen only a few times. The CDR3 DNA reads as TGTGCCAGCAGTTTTGGTCTAGCTAACACCGGGGAGCTGTTTTTT. Amino acids: CASSFGLANTGELFF. This chain uses TRBV12-3 or TRBV12-4 with TRBJ2-2, with D possibly matching TRBD2 (5 bases). Trimming removed 3 bases at V and 2 bases at J, with 10 bases between. CDR3 length equals 15 residues.

This clonotype showed up just a few times. The V call is TRBV3-1, the J call TRBJ2-6; 8 positions match TRBD1. V gave up 6 bases and J gave up 1 base; unmatched junction bases: 8. Per germline, CDR1 LGHDT and CDR2 YNNKEL (reference sequence). The CDR3 is made up of 17 amino acids. The CDR3 sequence: CASRPDRGLSGANVLTF. CDR3 coding DNA: TGTGCCAGCAGACCTGACAGGGGCTTGTCTGGGGCCAACGTCCTGACTTTC.

This clonotype was detected a few times. This rearrangement joins TRBV6-5 to TRBJ2-1, with D unresolved. CDR1 is MNHEY, CDR2 SVGAGI, per germline. The CDR3 contains 11 residues. Trimming removed 4 bases at V and 7 bases at J, with 5 bases between. DNA of the CDR3: TGTGCCAGCAGTTCGTTTAATGAGCAGTTCTTC. Residues: CASSSFNEQFF.

The chain links TRBV12-5 to TRBJ2-5; 7 bases agree with TRBD2. This CDR3 comprises 18 residues. Germline assignment: CDR1 LGHNT and CDR2 FRNRAP. The ends lost 4 bases at V and 5 bases at J; junction bases unmatched: 19. CDR3 sequence: CASGSSGEFFTLGETQYF. CDR3 in DNA: TGTGCTAGTGGTTCTAGCGGCGAATTTTTTACCTTGGGGGAGACCCAGTACTTC.

There are a few counts of this clonotype. The CDR3 DNA sequence: TGTGCCAGCAGTTCGACAGGGGGCGGTCCTCTCCACTTT. Translated: CASSSTGGGPLHF. The genes are TRBV27 and TRBJ1-6; 10 bases are a match to TRBD1. V gave up 4 bases and J gave up 16 bases; unmatched junction bases: 7. There are 13 residues in the CDR3. CDR1 MNHEY and CDR2 SMNVEV come from the germline V gene (reference sequence).

The gene calls are TRBV5-1 and TRBJ2-1; D may be TRBD2 (5 bases). This CDR3 is 15 amino acids long. The V end was cut by 4 bases, the J end by 0 bases, with 11 bases between. Germline V gene data show CDR1 as SGHRS and CDR2 as YFSETQ. The CDR3 sequence: CASSQGLASYNEQFF. CDR3 in DNA: TGCGCCAGCAGCCAAGGACTCGCCTCCTACAATGAGCAGTTCTTC. Using reference TRBV5-1 and TRBJ2-1 for the parts outside the CDR3, the full variable domain is KAGVTQTPRYLIKTRGQQVTLSCSPISGHRSVSWYQQTPGQGLQFLFEYFSETQRNKGNFPGRFSGRQFSNSRSEMNVSTLELGDSALYLCASSQGLASYNEQFFGPGTRLTVL.

This clonotype has more than one count but fewer than ten. The V call is TRBV4-2, the J call TRBJ2-5; D could derive from TRBD1 or TRBD2 (5 bases each). V dropped 4 bases and J dropped 0 bases, with 18 bases sitting between them. Germline V gene lookup returns CDR1 LGHNA and CDR2 YNFKEQ. The CDR3 has 17 amino acids. This CDR3 reads CASSPLGTDRDQETQYF. The CDR3 DNA reads as TGTGCCAGCAGCCCCCTAGGGACGGACCGCGACCAAGAGACCCAGTACTTC.

This clonotype was counted between two and nine times. The V gene is TRBV29-1, the J gene TRBJ2-7; 8 bases agree with TRBD1. The trim removed 3 bases at V and 2 bases at J, leaving 3 bases unmatched. Germline CDR1 is SQVTM and CDR2 is ANQGSEA. The CDR3 consists of 13 residues. The CDR3 region is CSVEETGAYEQYF. The CDR3 DNA reads as TGCAGCGTTGAGGAGACAGGGGCCTACGAGCAGTACTTC.

The chain recombines TRBV15 with TRBJ2-7; maybe TRBD1 (5 bases). Trimming took off 0 bases at V and 0 bases at J, with 12 bases between the two ends. CDR3 length equals 16 residues. The germline V gene encodes CDR1 LNHNV and CDR2 YYDKDF (reference sequence). CDR3 protein: CATSRDLTGSSYEQYF. The CDR3 nucleotides are TGTGCCACCAGCAGAGATCTTACAGGCAGCTCCTACGAGCAGTACTTC.

The chain joins TRBV29-1 to TRBJ2-3; D ambiguous. Looked up from germline, CDR1 is SQVTM and CDR2 is ANQGSEA. Trimming pared 6 bases from V and 0 bases from J, leaving 16 bases between. This CDR3 comprises 15 residues. The CDR3 nucleotides are TGCAGCGTGAAGGCCCTCTTAGTCAGCACAGATACGCAGTATTTT. It translates to CSVKALLVSTDTQYF.

The chain recombines TRBV5-6 with TRBJ1-1; no clear D gene. Trimming removed 4 bases at V and 7 bases at J, with 14 bases between. Germline V gene lookup returns CDR1 SGHDT and CDR2 YYEEEE. CDR3 length equals 13 residues. The CDR3 protein is CASSPAGRDEAFF. The CDR3 nucleotides are TGTGCCAGCAGCCCTGCGGGTCGGGATGAAGCTTTCTTT.

V and J are TRBV5-6 and TRBJ2-3, with D possibly matching TRBD2 (5 bases). The CDR3 consists of 16 residues. The germline V and J ends were trimmed by 4 bases and 5 bases, with 20 bases remaining between them. From germline, CDR1 is SGHDT and CDR2 YYEEEE. The CDR3 protein is CASSPPGKSRGDTQYF. The CDR3, as DNA: TGTGCCAGCAGCCCACCGGGGAAAAGCCGGGGAGATACGCAGTATTTT. The full variable domain, completed using reference TRBV5-6 and TRBJ2-3, is DAGVTQSPTHLIKTRGQQVTLRCSPKSGHDTVSWYQQALGQGPQFIFQYYEEEERQRGNFPDRFSGHQFPNYSSELNVNALLLGDSALYLCASSPPGKSRGDTQYFGPGTRLTVL.

The V call is TRBV5-1, the J call TRBJ2-5; 10 bases are shared with TRBD2. With V trimmed by 4 bases and J by 4 bases, 7 bases remained unmatched. Germline CDR1 SGHRS, CDR2 YFSETQ. The CDR3 is 15 amino acids. For the CDR3, the DNA is TGCGCCAGCAGCCTCAGCGGGGGGGGCAGAGAGACCCAGTACTTC. It yields the protein CASSLSGGGRETQYF.

This clonotype occurred a few times. V usage is TRBV4-2 and J usage is TRBJ2-3; no clear D. The germline V and J ends were trimmed by 1 base and 3 bases, with 8 bases remaining between them. The V gene's germline CDR1 is LGHNA and CDR2 YNFKEQ. The CDR3 sequence is 14 residues long. In nucleotides, the CDR3 is TGTGCCAGCAGCCAAGGCTCAAAAACAGATACGCAGTATTTT. Translated: CASSQGSKTDTQYF.

This clonotype turned up a few times. V is TRBV4-3 and J is TRBJ2-3, with no clear D. V shed 6 bases and J shed 2 bases, with 21 bases lying between them. Germline values: CDR1 LGHNA, CDR2 YSLEER. This CDR3 contains 17 residues. The CDR3 DNA reads TGCGCCAGCAGTCAGCATGGGTCACACACGAACACAGATACGCAGTATTTT. It encodes CASSQHGSHTNTDTQYF.

This clonotype showed up just a few times. J is TRBJ2-7 and V is TRBV2; the D gene could be TRBD1 or TRBD2 (5 bases each). The CDR3 is 12 amino acids. The V gene's germline CDR1 is SNHLY and CDR2 FYNNEI. V was cut by 7 bases and J by 2 bases, with 9 bases left in between. The CDR3 loop reads CASNRGAYEQYF. CDR3 DNA sequence: TGTGCCAGCAATAGGGGAGCCTACGAGCAGTACTTC.